A single sample is the source of the 13 T cell receptor beta chains below, sequenced in a study of cytomegalovirus exposure and HLA in healthy donors. In the PCR, 60 Vbeta and 13 Jbeta primers were used. Profiling relied on immunoSEQ multiplex PCR, and the TCRdb table lists in-frame clones only, not all of them. The sample gives some 160,000 clones, roughly 85% of which show up once; 1.5% to 2% is in the top ten. Material for sequencing was PBMCs. The receptors stem from a woman between 25 and 40 years old in good health and CMV-seronegative.

The gene calls are TRBV5-1 and TRBJ2-5; no definite D call. This CDR3 comprises 14 residues. Deletions cut 5 bases from V and 3 bases from J, with 14 bases between. Germline V gene sequence: CDR1 SGHRS, CDR2 YFSETQ. In nucleotides, the CDR3 is TGCGCCAGCAGTTCTCATACAACAAAAGAGACCCAGTACTTC. Amino acids: CASSSHTTKETQYF.

This clone has just a few counts. The V gene is TRBV7-6, the J gene TRBJ2-1; the match to TRBD2 covers 12 bases. The CDR3 length is 15 residues. Germline CDR1 is SGHVS and CDR2 is FNYEAQ. The junction had 11 bases not matched to a gene; V was cut back by 5 bases and J by 12 bases. The CDR3 DNA sequence: TGTGCCAGCAGCCCTAGCGGGGGGGCGCCTCGGGGGCAGTTCTTC. Translating it yields CASSPSGGAPRGQFF.

This chain connects TRBV5-6 to TRBJ1-4; 8 bases map to TRBD1. Germline V gene sequence: CDR1 SGHDT, CDR2 YYEEEE. This CDR3 comprises 17 residues. Trimming at V came to 1 base and at J to 3 bases, leaving 8 bases not matched to a gene. The chain's CDR3 is CASSLSTGVRANEKLFF. The CDR3 DNA reads as TGTGCCAGCAGCTTGTCGACAGGGGTACGGGCTAATGAAAAACTGTTTTTT.

This rearrangement joins TRBV10-3 to TRBJ1-1; perhaps TRBD1 as D (6 bases). Germline V CDR1 and CDR2: ENHRY, SYGVKD. CDR3 size: 13 residues. Deletions cut 6 bases from V and 4 bases from J, with 12 bases between. The CDR3 nucleotides read TGTGCCATCAGGGGGGCAGGGAGCACTGAAGCTTTCTTT. Translation gives CAIRGAGSTEAFF.

The chain has TRBV5-6 and TRBJ1-2, with 8 bases that match TRBD1. CDR1 SGHDT and CDR2 YYEEEE come from the germline V gene. With 4 bases clipped from V and 1 base from J, the junction kept 9 bases outside the gene matches. This CDR3 comprises 16 residues. The CDR3 DNA reads TGTGCCAGCAGCGGCCCACAGGGGGAGATTAACTATGGCTACACCTTC. This codes for CASSGPQGEINYGYTF.

The chain is built from TRBV7-6 and TRBJ1-1, with D uncertain. V dropped 4 bases and J dropped 3 bases, with 21 bases sitting between them. This CDR3 is 17 amino acids long. Per germline, CDR1 SGHVS and CDR2 FNYEAQ. CDR3 DNA sequence: TGTGCCAGCAGCTCGACCCTGTATACGGGGATGGACACTGAAGCTTTCTTT. It encodes CASSSTLYTGMDTEAFF.

The chain recombines TRBV6-1 with TRBJ2-2; 8 nucleotides match TRBD1. Germline values: CDR1 MNHNS, CDR2 SASEGT. The ends lost 4 bases at V and 2 bases at J; junction bases unmatched: 9. CDR3 length: 17 amino acids. This CDR3 is CASSATTGGPNTGELFF. DNA for the CDR3: TGTGCCAGCAGTGCAACCACAGGGGGGCCAAACACCGGGGAGCTGTTTTTT.

The CDR3 DNA reads as TGTGCCTGGAGTGTGGGACAGGGTCAAGCCGGGGCTTTCTTT. It specifies CAWSVGQGQAGAFF. V and J are TRBV30 and TRBJ1-1; 9 bases are shared with TRBD1. The V segment lost 0 bases and the J segment 11 bases; nucleotides outside the gene matches: 10. Germline CDR1 GTSNPN, CDR2 SVGIG (reference sequence). This CDR3 contains 14 residues.

This clone was observed a handful of times. This chain joins TRBV6-6 and TRBJ2-7; 9 nucleotides agree with TRBD1. Germline V gene data show CDR1 as MNHNY and CDR2 as SVGAGI (reference sequence). The CDR3 runs to 12 residues. After removal of 5 bases from V and 6 bases from J, the junction contained 2 bases not matched to a gene. CDR3 sequence: CASSDRGGEQYF. The CDR3 DNA reads TGTGCCAGCAGTGACAGGGGGGGCGAGCAGTACTTC.

The chain uses TRBV11-2 and TRBJ2-5, with 9 nucleotides matching TRBD1. Germline assignment: CDR1 SGHAT and CDR2 FQNNGV. V gave up 4 bases and J gave up 3 bases; unmatched junction bases: 18. The CDR3 totals 19 residues. CDR3 nucleotides: TGTGCCAGCAGCTCCACTGGGACAGGGTGGGGTCCCCAAGAAGAGACCCAGTACTTC. Amino acids: CASSSTGTGWGPQEETQYF.

This clone occurred once. The chain couples TRBV18 to TRBJ2-7; 7 bases match TRBD1. Looked up from germline, CDR1 is KGHSH and CDR2 is LQKENI. V lost 2 bases and J lost 3; bases outside the gene matches: 4. CDR3 length: 14 residues. Written as DNA, the CDR3 is TGTGCCAGCTCACCAGTGGACAGGATCTACGAGCAGTACTTC. The encoded protein is CASSPVDRIYEQYF.

CDR3 sequence reads: CASSPQGWTEAFF. DNA of the CDR3: TGTGCCAGCAGTCCGCAGGGGTGGACTGAAGCTTTCTTT. The rearrangement joins TRBV6-5 to TRBJ1-1; weak D call: TRBD1 (6 bases). Per germline, CDR1 MNHEY and CDR2 SVGAGI. The CDR3 runs 13 residues. The V and J ends lost 5 bases and 5 bases respectively, with 12 bases between them.

The rearrangement uses TRBV29-1 and TRBJ1-2; 10 positions agree with TRBD1. The CDR3 contains 14 residues. Germline lookup yields CDR1 SQVTM and CDR2 ANQGSEA. Trimming removed 5 bases from V and 5 bases from J; junction bases left unmatched: 8. In nucleotides, the CDR3 is TGCAGCGTTCCTCAGACAGGGGGCCTTTATGGCTACACCTTC. It translates to CSVPQTGGLYGYTF.